This TCR beta chain appears in the sequencing data of a study of T cell responses to AZD1222 COVID-19 vaccine. General study findings and limits: Vaccine-associated CD4 TCRs ranged over spike, dominating at 160-218 and 743-854. The donor group comprised mostly white British people and more females; the analysis possibly underestimated clonal diversity.

Method: immunoSEQ multiplex PCR; TCRdb's copy keeps in-frame clones and lacks some. The data hold about 110,000 clones, with roughly 92% observed a single time. A remark on this clone: What it recognizes is unknown.

The length of the CDR3 is 13 residues. CDR1 is SEHNR, CDR2 FQNEAQ, per germline (reference sequence). V dropped 8 bases and J dropped 6; count of bases not matched to a gene: 7. Second-dose intervals of approximately 4 or approximately 12 weeks were pooled. Sequences were derived from peripheral blood, sampled 28 days after the second AZD1222 dose. The TCR comes from an adult who received the AZD1222 COVID-19 vaccine. The J gene is TRBJ2-1, the V gene TRBV7-9; 7 nucleotides agree with TRBD2. This CDR3 is CASAPGGSNEQFF. The CDR3 nucleotides are TGTGCCAGCGCACCCGGGGGGTCCAATGAGCAGTTCTTC.